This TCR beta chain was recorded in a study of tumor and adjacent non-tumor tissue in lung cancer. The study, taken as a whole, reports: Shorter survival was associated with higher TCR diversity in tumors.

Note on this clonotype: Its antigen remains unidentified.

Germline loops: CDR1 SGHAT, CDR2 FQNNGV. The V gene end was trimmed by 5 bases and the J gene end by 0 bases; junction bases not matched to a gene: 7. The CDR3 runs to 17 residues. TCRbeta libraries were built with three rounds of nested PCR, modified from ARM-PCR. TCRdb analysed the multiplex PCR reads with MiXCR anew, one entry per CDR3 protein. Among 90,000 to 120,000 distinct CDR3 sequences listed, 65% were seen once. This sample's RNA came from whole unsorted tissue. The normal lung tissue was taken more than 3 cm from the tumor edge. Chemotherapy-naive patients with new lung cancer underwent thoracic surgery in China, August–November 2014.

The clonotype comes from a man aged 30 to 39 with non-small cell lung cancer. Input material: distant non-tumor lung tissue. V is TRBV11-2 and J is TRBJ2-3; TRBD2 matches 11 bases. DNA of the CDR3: TGTGCCAGCAGCCCGCTAGCGGGGGGACCTAGCACAGATACGCAGTATTTT. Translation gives CASSPLAGGPSTDTQYF. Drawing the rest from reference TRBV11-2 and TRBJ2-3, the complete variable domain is EAGVAQSPRYKIIEKRQSVAFWCNPISGHATLYWYQQILGQGPKLLIQFQNNGVVDDSQLPKDRFSAERLKGVDSTLKIQPAKLEDSAVYLCASSPLAGGPSTDTQYFGPGTRLTVL.